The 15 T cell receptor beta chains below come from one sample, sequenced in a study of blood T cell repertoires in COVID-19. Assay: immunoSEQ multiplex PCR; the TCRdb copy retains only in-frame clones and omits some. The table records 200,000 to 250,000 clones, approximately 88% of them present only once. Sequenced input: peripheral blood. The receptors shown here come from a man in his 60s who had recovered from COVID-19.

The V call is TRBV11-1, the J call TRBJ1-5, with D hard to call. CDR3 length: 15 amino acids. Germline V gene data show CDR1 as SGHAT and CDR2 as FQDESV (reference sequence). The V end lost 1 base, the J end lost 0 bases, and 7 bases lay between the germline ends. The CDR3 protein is CASSLGPGSNQPQHF. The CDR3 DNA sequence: TGTGCCAGCAGCTTAGGTCCAGGTAGCAATCAGCCCCAGCATTTT.

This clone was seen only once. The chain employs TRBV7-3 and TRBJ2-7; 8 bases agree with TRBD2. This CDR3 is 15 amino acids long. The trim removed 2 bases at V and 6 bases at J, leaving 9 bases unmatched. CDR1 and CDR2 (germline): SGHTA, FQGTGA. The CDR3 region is CASSLEAAGVAEQYF. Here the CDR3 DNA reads TGTGCCAGCAGCTTAGAAGCAGCGGGAGTGGCCGAGCAGTACTTC.

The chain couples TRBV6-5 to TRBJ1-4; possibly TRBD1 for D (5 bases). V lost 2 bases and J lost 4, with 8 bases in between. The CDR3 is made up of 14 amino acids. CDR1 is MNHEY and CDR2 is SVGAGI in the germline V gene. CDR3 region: CASSYSRDNEKLFF. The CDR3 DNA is TGTGCCAGCAGTTACAGCAGGGATAATGAAAAACTGTTTTTT.

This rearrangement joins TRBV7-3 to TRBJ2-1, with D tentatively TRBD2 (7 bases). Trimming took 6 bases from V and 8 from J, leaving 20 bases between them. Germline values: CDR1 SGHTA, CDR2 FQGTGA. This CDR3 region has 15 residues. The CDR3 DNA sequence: TGTGCCAGCAGTCGAGGGGGGGTCTACTTCGATGAGCAGTTCTTC. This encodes CASSRGGVYFDEQFF.

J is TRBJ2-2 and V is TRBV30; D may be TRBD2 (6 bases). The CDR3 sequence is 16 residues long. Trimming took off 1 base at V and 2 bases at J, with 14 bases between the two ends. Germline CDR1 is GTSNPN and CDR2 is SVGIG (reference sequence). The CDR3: CAWSGIGRFNTGELFF. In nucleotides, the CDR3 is TGTGCCTGGAGTGGGATAGGGAGGTTTAACACCGGGGAGCTGTTTTTT.

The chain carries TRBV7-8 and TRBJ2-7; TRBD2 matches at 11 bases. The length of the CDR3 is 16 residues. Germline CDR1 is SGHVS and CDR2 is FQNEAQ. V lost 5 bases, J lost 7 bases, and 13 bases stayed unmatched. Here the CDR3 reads CASSNPLAGGPYEQYF. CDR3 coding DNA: TGTGCCAGCAGCAACCCCTTAGCGGGGGGGCCGTATGAGCAGTACTTC.

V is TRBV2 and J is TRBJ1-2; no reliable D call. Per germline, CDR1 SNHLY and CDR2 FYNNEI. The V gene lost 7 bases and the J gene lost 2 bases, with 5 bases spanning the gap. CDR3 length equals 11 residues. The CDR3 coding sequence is TGTGCCAGCACTCTCAACTATGGCTACACCTTC. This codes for CASTLNYGYTF. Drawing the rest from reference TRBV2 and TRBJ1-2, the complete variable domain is EPEVTQTPSHQVTQMGQEVILRCVPISNHLYFYWYRQILGQKVEFLVSFYNNEISEKSEIFDDQFSVERPDGSNFTLKIRSTKLEDSAMYFCASTLNYGYTFGSGTRLTVV.

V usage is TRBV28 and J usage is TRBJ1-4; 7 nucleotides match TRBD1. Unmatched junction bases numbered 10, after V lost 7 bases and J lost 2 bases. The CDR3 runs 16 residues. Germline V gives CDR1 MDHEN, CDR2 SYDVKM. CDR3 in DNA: TGTGCCAGCATCCCGAGGGGGCGCGGGACTAATGAAAAACTGTTTTTT. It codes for CASIPRGRGTNEKLFF.

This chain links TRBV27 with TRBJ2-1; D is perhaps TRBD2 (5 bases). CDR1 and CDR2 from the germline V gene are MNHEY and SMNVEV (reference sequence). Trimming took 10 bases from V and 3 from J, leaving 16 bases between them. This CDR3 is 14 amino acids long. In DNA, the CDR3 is TGTGCCATCCGACCGTCCGGGGACTACAATGAGCAGTTCTTC. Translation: CAIRPSGDYNEQFF.

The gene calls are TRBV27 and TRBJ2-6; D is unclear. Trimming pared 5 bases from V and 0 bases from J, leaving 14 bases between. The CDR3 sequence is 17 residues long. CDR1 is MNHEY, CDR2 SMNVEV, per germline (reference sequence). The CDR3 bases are TGTGCCAGCAGTGGAAGTAGCCCTCCCTCTGGGGCCAACGTCCTGACTTTC. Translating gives CASSGSSPPSGANVLTF.

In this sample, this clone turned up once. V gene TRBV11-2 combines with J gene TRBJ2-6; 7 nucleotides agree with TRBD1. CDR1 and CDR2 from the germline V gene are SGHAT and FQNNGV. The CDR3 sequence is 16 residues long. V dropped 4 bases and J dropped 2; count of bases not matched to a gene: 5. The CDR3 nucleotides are TGTGCCAGCAGCTCAACAGGGGCCGCTGGGGCCAACGTCCTGACTTTC. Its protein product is CASSSTGAAGANVLTF.

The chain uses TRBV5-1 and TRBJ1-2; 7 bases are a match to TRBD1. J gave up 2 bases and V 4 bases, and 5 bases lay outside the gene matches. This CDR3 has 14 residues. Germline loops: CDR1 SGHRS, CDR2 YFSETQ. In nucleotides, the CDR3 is TGCGCCAGCAGCATATCACAGGGGAACTATGGCTACACCTTC. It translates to CASSISQGNYGYTF.

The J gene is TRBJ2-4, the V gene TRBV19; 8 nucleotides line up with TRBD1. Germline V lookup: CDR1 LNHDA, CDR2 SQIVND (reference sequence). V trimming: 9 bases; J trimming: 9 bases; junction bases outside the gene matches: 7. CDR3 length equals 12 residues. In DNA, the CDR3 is TGTGCCAGCACGGACAGGGCTACCATTCAGTACTTC. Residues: CASTDRATIQYF.

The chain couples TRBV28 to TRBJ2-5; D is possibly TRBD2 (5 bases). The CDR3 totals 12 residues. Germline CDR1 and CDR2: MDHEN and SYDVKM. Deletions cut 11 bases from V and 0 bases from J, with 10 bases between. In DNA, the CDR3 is TGTGCCTCCACCGGGGACCAAGAGACCCAGTACTTC. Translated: CASTGDQETQYF.

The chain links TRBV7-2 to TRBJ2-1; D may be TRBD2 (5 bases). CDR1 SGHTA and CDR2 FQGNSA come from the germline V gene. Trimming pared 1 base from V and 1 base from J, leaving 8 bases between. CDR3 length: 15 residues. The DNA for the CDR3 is TGTGCCAGCAGCTTAGTGCGGACTTCCTACAATGAGCAGTTCTTC. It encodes CASSLVRTSYNEQFF.